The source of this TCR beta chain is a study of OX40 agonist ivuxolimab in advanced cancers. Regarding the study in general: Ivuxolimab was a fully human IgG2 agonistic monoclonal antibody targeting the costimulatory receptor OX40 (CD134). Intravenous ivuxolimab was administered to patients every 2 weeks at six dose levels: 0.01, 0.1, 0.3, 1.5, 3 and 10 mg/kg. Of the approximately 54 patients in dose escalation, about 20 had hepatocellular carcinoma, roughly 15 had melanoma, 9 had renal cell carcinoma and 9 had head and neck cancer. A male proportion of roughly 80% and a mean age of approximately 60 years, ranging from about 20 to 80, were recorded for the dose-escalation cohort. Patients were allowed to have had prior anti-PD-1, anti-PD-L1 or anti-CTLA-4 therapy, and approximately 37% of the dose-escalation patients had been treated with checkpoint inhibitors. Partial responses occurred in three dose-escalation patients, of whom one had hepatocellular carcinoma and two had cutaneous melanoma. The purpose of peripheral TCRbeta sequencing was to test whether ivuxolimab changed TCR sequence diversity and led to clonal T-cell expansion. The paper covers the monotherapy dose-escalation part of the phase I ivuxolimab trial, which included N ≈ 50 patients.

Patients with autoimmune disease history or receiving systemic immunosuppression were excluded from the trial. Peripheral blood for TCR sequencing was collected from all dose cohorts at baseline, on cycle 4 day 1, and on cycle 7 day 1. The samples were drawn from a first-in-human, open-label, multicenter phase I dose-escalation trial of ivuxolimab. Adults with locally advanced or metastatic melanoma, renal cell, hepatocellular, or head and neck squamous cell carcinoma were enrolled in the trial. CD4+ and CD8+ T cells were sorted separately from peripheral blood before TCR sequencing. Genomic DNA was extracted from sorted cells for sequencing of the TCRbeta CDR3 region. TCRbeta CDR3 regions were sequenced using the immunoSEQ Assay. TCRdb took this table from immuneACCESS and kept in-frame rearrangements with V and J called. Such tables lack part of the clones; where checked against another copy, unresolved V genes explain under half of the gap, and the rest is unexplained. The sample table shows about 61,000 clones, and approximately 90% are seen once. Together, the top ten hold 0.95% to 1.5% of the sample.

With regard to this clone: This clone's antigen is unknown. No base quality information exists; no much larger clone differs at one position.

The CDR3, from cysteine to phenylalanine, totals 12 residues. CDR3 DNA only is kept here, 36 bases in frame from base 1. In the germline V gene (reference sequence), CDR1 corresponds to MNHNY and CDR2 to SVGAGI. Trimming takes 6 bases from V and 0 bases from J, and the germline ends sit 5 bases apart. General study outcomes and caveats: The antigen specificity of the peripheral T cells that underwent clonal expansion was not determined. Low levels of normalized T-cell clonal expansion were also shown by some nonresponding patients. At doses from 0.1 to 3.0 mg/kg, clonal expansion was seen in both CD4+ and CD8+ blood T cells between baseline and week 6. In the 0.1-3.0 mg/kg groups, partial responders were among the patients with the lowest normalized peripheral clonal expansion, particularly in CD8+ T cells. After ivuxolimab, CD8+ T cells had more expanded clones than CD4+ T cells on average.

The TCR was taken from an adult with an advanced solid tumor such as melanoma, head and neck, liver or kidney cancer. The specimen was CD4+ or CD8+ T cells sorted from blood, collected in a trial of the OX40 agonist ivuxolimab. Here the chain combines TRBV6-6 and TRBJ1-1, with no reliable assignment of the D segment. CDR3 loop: CASSELNTEAFF. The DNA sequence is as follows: TGTGCCAGCAGCGAGTTGAACACTGAAGCTTTCTTT.